A selection of T cell receptor beta chains follows, all from one sample in a study of blood T cell repertoires in COVID-19. The repertoire was sequenced with immunoSEQ multiplex PCR; TCRdb's copy has only in-frame clones and lacks some. The data show more than 300,000 clones, around 87% seen once. Sequencing was carried out using peripheral blood. The receptors derive from a woman between 45 and 65 years old with COVID-19, enrolled during active disease. Each CDR3 is given with its conserved first and last residue. The D gene is left open where the match is weak. The size of a clone is reported for some rows only, either as once, few or many, or as a class for expanded clones.

D,J,size,V,CDR3,DNA
NA,TRBJ2-1,once,TRBV14,CASSQILYEQFF,TGTGCCAGCAGCCAAATACTGTATGAGCAGTTCTTC
TRBD1,TRBJ1-2,NA,TRBV3-1/TRBV3-2,CASSQVPGQGNYGYTF,TGTGCCAGCAGCCAAGTTCCGGGACAGGGGAACTATGGCTACACCTTC
NA,TRBJ1-5,NA,TRBV24-1,CATSGGAANQPQHF,TGTGCCACAAGTGGTGGAGCGGCCAATCAGCCCCAGCATTTT
TRBD1,TRBJ2-5,NA,TRBV6-6,CASGTGGLFTETQYF,TGTGCCAGCGGGACAGGGGGCTTGTTCACAGAGACCCAGTACTTC
NA,TRBJ1-1,once,TRBV7-2,CASSPRTALNTEAFF,TGTGCCAGCAGCCCTCGAACAGCTCTGAACACTGAAGCTTTCTTT
NA,TRBJ1-2,NA,TRBV4-1,CASSRLPRDFYGYTF,TGCGCCAGCAGCCGATTACCCAGGGATTTCTATGGCTACACCTTC
NA,TRBJ2-7,NA,TRBV19,CASSMGRGSTEQYF,TGTGCCAGTAGTATGGGAAGGGGCTCCACCGAGCAGTACTTC
TRBD2,TRBJ2-1,NA,TRBV9,CASTPRLAGYNEQFF,TGTGCCAGCACCCCCAGGCTAGCGGGATACAATGAGCAGTTCTTC
NA,TRBJ2-5,few,TRBV5-4,CASSLAAQETQYF,TGTGCCAGCAGTTTAGCGGCGCAAGAGACCCAGTACTTC
NA,TRBJ2-1,NA,TRBV5-6,CASSSSSPMGGEQFF,TGTGCCAGCAGCTCCTCGAGTCCAATGGGAGGTGAGCAGTTCTTC
TRBD2,TRBJ2-3,NA,TRBV5-1,CASSGITSGRIADTQYF,TGCGCCAGCAGCGGAATTACTAGCGGGAGGATCGCAGATACGCAGTATTTT
TRBD2,TRBJ2-7,NA,TRBV6-6,CASSERTSGSYEQYF,TGTGCCAGCAGTGAGAGGACTAGCGGATCCTACGAGCAGTACTTC
TRBD1,TRBJ2-7,once,TRBV27,CASRQRGQGHYEQYF,TGTGCCAGCAGGCAGAGGGGACAGGGCCACTACGAGCAGTACTTC
TRBD1,TRBJ2-7,NA,TRBV11-2,CASQWDRGNYEQYF,TGTGCCAGCCAGTGGGACAGGGGTAACTACGAGCAGTACTTC
NA,TRBJ2-7,NA,TRBV4-2,CASSQDPDGGSGQPSYEQYF,TGTGCCAGCAGCCAAGACCCGGATGGGGGGTCGGGACAGCCCTCCTACGAGCAGTACTTC
NA,TRBJ1-5,NA,TRBV2,CASSVQLNQPQHF,TGTGCCAGCAGTGTACAGCTCAATCAGCCCCAGCATTTT
NA,TRBJ2-5,NA,TRBV5-4,CASSGPSQETQYF,TGTGCCAGCAGCGGGCCGTCGCAAGAGACCCAGTACTTC
TRBD1,TRBJ1-1,NA,TRBV6-1,CASSETGGITEAFF,TGTGCCAGCAGTGAGACAGGGGGAATCACTGAAGCTTTCTTT
TRBD1,TRBJ1-2,NA,TRBV19,CASSPGGTGTYGYTF,TGTGCCAGTAGTCCCGGTGGGACAGGGACCTATGGCTACACCTTC
NA,TRBJ2-5,NA,TRBV11-3,CASSLVSGTQETQYF,TGTGCCAGCAGCTTAGTCTCGGGAACTCAAGAGACCCAGTACTTC
NA,TRBJ1-3,NA,TRBV3-1/TRBV3-2,CASSHGQWGNTIYF,TGTGCCAGCAGTCATGGACAGTGGGGAAACACCATATATTTT
TRBD2,TRBJ2-1,NA,TRBV4-1,CASSPAGTSSYNEQFF,TGCGCCAGCAGCCCAGCGGGAACCAGCTCCTACAATGAGCAGTTCTTC
NA,TRBJ1-1,NA,TRBV6-6,CATHNMPRGTEAFF,TGTGCCACCCATAACATGCCCAGGGGCACTGAAGCTTTCTTT
TRBD1,TRBJ1-2,NA,TRBV4-3,CASSQEQGNYGYTF,TGCGCCAGCAGCCAAGAACAGGGGAACTATGGCTACACCTTC
TRBD1,TRBJ2-7,NA,TRBV4-3,CASSQGLGQGFYEQYF,TGCGCCAGCAGCCAAGGTCTGGGACAGGGCTTCTACGAGCAGTACTTC
TRBD1,TRBJ2-3,once,TRBV5-1,CASCRDSILDTQYF,TGCGCCAGCTGCCGGGACAGTATATTAGATACGCAGTATTTT
TRBD1,TRBJ2-2,NA,TRBV5-4,CASNGQGPTGELFF,TGTGCCAGCAACGGACAGGGTCCCACCGGGGAGCTGTTTTTT
NA,TRBJ1-2,NA,TRBV28,CASRRGAGANYGYTF,TGTGCCAGCCGACGGGGGGCAGGGGCTAACTATGGCTACACCTTC
NA,TRBJ1-3,few,TRBV19,CASSRGASGNTIYF,TGTGCCAGTAGTCGAGGCGCCTCCGGAAACACCATATATTTT
NA,TRBJ2-7,NA,TRBV2,CASSQQPTRGEQYF,TGTGCCAGCAGTCAGCAGCCAACCAGAGGCGAGCAGTACTTC
TRBD1,TRBJ1-2,NA,TRBV19,CASSHPRGVDYGYTF,TGTGCCAGTAGCCACCCCAGGGGGGTAGACTATGGCTACACCTTC
NA,TRBJ1-1,once,TRBV13,CASSLAVVNTEAFF,TGTGCCAGCAGCTTAGCGGTCGTGAACACTGAAGCTTTCTTT